This TCR beta chain was sequenced in a study of cytomegalovirus exposure and HLA in healthy donors. Use of 60 Vbeta and 13 Jbeta primers characterized the PCR. Per the original data handling: Later, an analysis found about 80 million unique TCR beta chains, and 9.5 million to 12 million of these were shared. Using immunoSEQ multiplex PCR, the repertoire was profiled, and TCRdb retains in-frame clones only, with some absent. Clonal size and the V and J genes are those of that table, whereas D and trimming came from the DNA. Here the sample spans about 150,000 clones, approximately 60% being singletons. In the case of this clone: As yet, its antigen is unknown. Other nucleotide sequences from this sample produce the same CDR3.

This CDR3 has 16 residues. The germline CDR1 and CDR2 sequences are SGHAT and FQNNGV. The ends lost 6 bases at V and 0 bases at J; junction bases unmatched: 6. General study points: Later, an analysis found that common viral pathogens appeared to be linked with several of the most significant clusters. The study designated roughly 150 TCR beta chains cytomegalovirus-associated. At a 0.05 false discovery rate, a later analysis found approximately 15,000 TCR beta sequences to be associated with HLA alleles.

The chain uses TRBV11-2 and TRBJ2-2; 8 bases line up with TRBD2. The receptor's source is a human donor in good health. The sample consisted of PBMCs. CDR3 nucleotides: TGTGCCAGCAGGCACCCGGGACTAGCGAACACCGGGGAGCTGTTTTTT. Translated: CASRHPGLANTGELFF.